This T cell receptor (beta chain) was sequenced during a study of blood T cell repertoires in COVID-19. Profiling relied on immunoSEQ multiplex PCR, and the TCRdb table lists in-frame clones only, not all of them. This table holds 200,000 to 250,000 clones, roughly 88% found once. This CDR3 is 16 amino acids long. Germline V lookup: CDR1 SGDLS, CDR2 YYNGEE. After removal of 4 bases from V and 5 bases from J, the junction contained 13 bases not matched to a gene. The TCR sequence derives from a man aged 25-45 years who had recovered from COVID-19. Sequencing was carried out using peripheral blood. The J gene is TRBJ1-1, the V gene TRBV9, with 8 positions matching TRBD1. The CDR3 loop reads CASSQDRERGRTEAFF. CDR3 sequence (DNA): TGTGCCAGCAGCCAGGACAGGGAACGAGGAAGAACTGAAGCTTTCTTT. Full variable domain (outside the CDR3, taken from reference TRBV9 and TRBJ1-1): DSGVTQTPKHLITATGQRVTLRCSPRSGDLSVYWYQQSLDQGLQFLIQYYNGEERAKGNILERFSAQQFPDLHSELNLSSLELGDSALYFCASSQDRERGRTEAFFGQGTRLTVV.